What follows are 30 T cell receptor beta chains derived from one specimen sequenced in a study of T cell changes during pregnancy in multiple sclerosis. Repertoires were generated with immunoSEQ multiplex PCR, while TCRdb's copy carries only in-frame clones and drops some. Found here are 88,000 or so clones, roughly nine tenths of them singletons; the top ten hold more than 1.4%. Sample: peripheral blood, taken before pregnancy. All receptors derive from a female donor with multiple sclerosis, enrolled in a pregnancy study.

The rearrangement uses TRBV5-1 and TRBJ2-5; 10 bases are a match to TRBD2. With 4 bases clipped from V and 5 bases from J, the junction kept 8 bases outside the gene matches. Germline V lookup: CDR1 SGHRS, CDR2 YFSETQ. CDR3 length: 15 residues. In DNA form, the CDR3 reads TGCGCCAGCAGCCCGAGCGGGGGGGAAGGGGAGACCCAGTACTTC. Translated, it gives CASSPSGGEGETQYF. Looking up the rest from reference TRBV5-1 and TRBJ2-5 gives the full variable domain: KAGVTQTPRYLIKTRGQQVTLSCSPISGHRSVSWYQQTPGQGLQFLFEYFSETQRNKGNFPGRFSGRQFSNSRSEMNVSTLELGDSALYLCASSPSGGEGETQYFGPGTRLLVL.

The V gene is TRBV5-6, the J gene TRBJ2-5, with D maybe TRBD2 (5 bases). Per the germline V gene, CDR1 is SGHDT and CDR2 is YYEEEE. V gave up 4 bases and J gave up 3 bases, with 10 bases separating them. The CDR3 consists of 13 residues. The CDR3 region is CASSRDLEETQYF. CDR3 DNA: TGTGCCAGCAGCCGGGATTTGGAAGAGACCCAGTACTTC.

CDR3 sequence: CASIGGQGALSGYTF. The CDR3 nucleotides are TGTGCCAGCATTGGCGGACAGGGGGCGTTGAGTGGCTACACCTTC. The gene calls are TRBV13 and TRBJ1-2; 11 positions agree with TRBD1. The CDR3 totals 15 residues. Trimming took 7 bases from V and 7 from J; bases not matched to a gene: 11. Germline V lookup: CDR1 PRHDT, CDR2 FYEKMQ (reference sequence).

The V and J genes are TRBV10-3 and TRBJ2-7; 8 nucleotides match TRBD2. Germline V gives CDR1 ENHRY, CDR2 SYGVKD. The CDR3 length is 17 residues. J lost 6 bases, V lost 0 bases, and 13 bases had no gene match. CDR3: CAISESAGGAKIGEQYF. In DNA, the CDR3 is TGTGCCATCAGTGAGTCGGCGGGGGGCGCAAAAATCGGCGAGCAGTACTTC.

The gene calls are TRBV6-5 and TRBJ2-1; the D gene is possibly TRBD1 (5 bases). CDR3 length: 13 residues. Germline values: CDR1 MNHEY, CDR2 SVGAGI. With 8 bases removed from V and 6 bases from J, the gap between germline ends came to 14 bases. The CDR3 coding sequence is TGTGCCAGCCGCCAGGGAAACGTCAATGAGCAGTTCTTC. As protein: CASRQGNVNEQFF.

The rearrangement joins TRBV19 to TRBJ2-7, with a possible D match to TRBD1 (6 bases). The CDR3 is made up of 16 amino acids. V lost 11 bases and J lost 6, with 29 bases in between. Germline V gene lookup returns CDR1 LNHDA and CDR2 SQIVND (reference sequence). This CDR3 reads CAEGQFAQGEGSEQYF. DNA of the CDR3: TGTGCCGAGGGGCAATTCGCACAGGGTGAAGGCTCCGAGCAGTACTTC.

This clone occurred once. The genes are TRBV5-5 and TRBJ1-4; possible D gene TRBD1, 6 bases. The germline V gene encodes CDR1 SGHKS and CDR2 YYEKEE (reference sequence). With 3 bases removed from V and 8 bases from J, the gap between germline ends came to 17 bases. There are 15 residues in the CDR3. CDR3 sequence: CASSWLRDTSEKLFF. The DNA for the CDR3 is TGTGCCAGCAGCTGGTTACGGGACACCAGCGAAAAACTGTTTTTT.

This sequence joins TRBV4-2 and TRBJ1-1; D is perhaps TRBD1 (6 bases). Trimming left V 5 bases short and J 4 bases short, with 17 bases between. CDR3 length: 15 amino acids. Per the germline V gene, CDR1 is LGHNA and CDR2 is YNFKEQ. Written as DNA, the CDR3 is TGTGCCAGCAGCAGAGGAACAGGGAGCTCCACTGAAGCTTTCTTT. This gives the protein CASSRGTGSSTEAFF.

The V gene is TRBV7-3, the J gene TRBJ1-5, with D possibly matching TRBD1 (5 bases). Trimming took off 4 bases at V and 0 bases at J, with 19 bases between the two ends. CDR1 and CDR2 (germline): SGHTA, FQGTGA. The CDR3 is 18 residues long. This CDR3 is CASSSRSGGGYSNQPQHF. DNA for the CDR3: TGTGCCAGCAGCTCCCGATCCGGCGGGGGTTATAGCAATCAGCCCCAGCATTTT. Full variable domain (remainder filled in from reference TRBV7-3 and TRBJ1-5): GAGVSQTPSNKVTEKGKYVELRCDPISGHTALYWYRQSLGQGPEFLIYFQGTGAADDSGLPNDRFFAVRPEGSVSTLKIQRTERGDSAVYLCASSSRSGGGYSNQPQHFGDGTRLSIL.

The genes are TRBV11-3 and TRBJ1-1, with 7 positions matching TRBD1. V was pared by 3 bases and J by 5 bases, with 3 bases of the junction left unmatched. Germline CDR1 and CDR2: SGHNT and YENEEA. The CDR3 is made up of 13 amino acids. The CDR3 spells CASSFRGETEAFF. As DNA, the CDR3 is TGTGCCAGCAGCTTCAGGGGGGAAACTGAAGCTTTCTTT.

This chain joins TRBV9 and TRBJ2-1; 7 positions agree with TRBD1. The V and J ends lost 4 bases and 1 base, in that order; junction bases with no gene match: 5. The CDR3 has 15 amino acids. Per the germline V gene, CDR1 is SGDLS and CDR2 is YYNGEE. The DNA of the CDR3 is TGTGCCAGCAGCACACGACAGGGATCCTACAATGAGCAGTTCTTC. It yields the protein CASSTRQGSYNEQFF.

The CDR3 DNA is TGTGCCAGCAGCGAGGGTTGGGAACGCACCGGGGAGCTGTTTTTT. Encoded protein: CASSEGWERTGELFF. The genes are TRBV11-3 and TRBJ2-2, with TRBD2 as a possible D gene (5 bases). In germline, CDR1 is SGHNT, CDR2 YENEEA. CDR3 size: 15 residues. Trimming removed 5 bases from V and 4 bases from J, with 14 bases in between.

The CDR3 DNA sequence: TGTGCCAGCAGCGCGGGACAGGGACTCTACAATGAGCAGTTCTTC. Protein product: CASSAGQGLYNEQFF. The rearrangement joins TRBV6-4 to TRBJ2-1; the match to TRBD1 covers 9 bases. The V gene's germline CDR1 is MRHNA and CDR2 SNTAGT. The V segment lost 6 bases and the J segment 3 bases; nucleotides outside the gene matches: 6. CDR3 length: 15 amino acids.

This clone was picked up one time. V is TRBV27 and J is TRBJ1-5; tentative D call: TRBD1 (5 bases). Germline V gives CDR1 MNHEY, CDR2 SMNVEV (reference sequence). CDR3 length: 13 amino acids. Trimming stripped 3 bases from V and 7 bases from J, with 10 bases between. The CDR3 reads CASSFSGGQPQHF. DNA of the CDR3: TGTGCCAGCAGTTTCTCGGGGGGACAGCCCCAGCATTTT.

The V and J genes are TRBV6-1 and TRBJ1-6; 8 nucleotides match TRBD1. The ends lost 7 bases at V and 7 bases at J; junction bases unmatched: 6. Germline V gene data show CDR1 as MNHNS and CDR2 as SASEGT. The CDR3 loop spans 14 amino acids. DNA for the CDR3: TGTGCCAGCAATCCAGGGGGCCAAAATTCACCCCTCCACTTT. It codes for CASNPGGQNSPLHF.

This chain joins TRBV10-3 and TRBJ2-4, with 13 nucleotides matching TRBD2. Germline V gene sequence: CDR1 ENHRY, CDR2 SYGVKD. Trimming cost V 10 bases and J 6 bases; bases outside gene matches: 9. The length of the CDR3 is 15 residues. CDR3 in amino acids: CATATSGGISNIQYF. The CDR3 region has the DNA TGTGCCACCGCGACTAGCGGGGGGATCTCAAACATTCAGTACTTC.

V usage is TRBV27 and J usage is TRBJ2-1, with 11 bases fitting TRBD2. There are 15 residues in the CDR3. J gave up 10 bases and V 3 bases, and 8 bases lay outside the gene matches. Germline loops: CDR1 MNHEY, CDR2 SMNVEV (reference sequence). CDR3 in amino acids: CASSLRLAGGGEQFF. CDR3 DNA: TGTGCCAGCAGTTTGCGGCTAGCGGGGGGTGGGGAGCAGTTCTTC.

This chain joins TRBV11-3 and TRBJ2-5; weak D call: TRBD2 (5 bases). CDR3 length equals 14 residues. The ends were cut back, 5 bases at V and 5 bases at J, with 15 bases in the middle. Germline V gives CDR1 SGHNT, CDR2 YENEEA. The CDR3 DNA sequence: TGTGCCAGCAGCCCTGCGTCCTCGGGGGAGACCCAGTACTTC. It encodes CASSPASSGETQYF.

This chain joins TRBV27 and TRBJ1-1, with D maybe TRBD1 (5 bases). This CDR3 spans 14 amino acids. V lost 10 bases, J lost 1 base, and 16 bases lay in between. CDR1 MNHEY and CDR2 SMNVEV come from the germline V gene (reference sequence). The CDR3 spells CATLLWGENTEAFF. DNA of the CDR3: TGTGCCACCCTATTATGGGGGGAGAACACTGAAGCTTTCTTT.

V gene TRBV2 combines with J gene TRBJ1-5, with 11 bases identical to TRBD1. This CDR3 spans 12 amino acids. Losses at the gene ends were 3 bases for V and 14 bases for J; bases not matched to a gene: 3. The germline gives CDR1 SNHLY, CDR2 FYNNEI. In DNA, the CDR3 is TGTGCCAGCAGTGATGGGACAGGGGGAGAGCATTTT. Residues: CASSDGTGGEHF.

The chain uses TRBV5-1 and TRBJ2-7; 9 bases line up with TRBD1. From germline, CDR1 is SGHRS and CDR2 YFSETQ. V shed 2 bases, J shed 3 bases, and the junction held 3 bases outside the gene matches. The CDR3 runs to 14 residues. The CDR3 nucleotides read TGCGCCAGCAGCTTCGAGGGACAGGGCTACGAGCAGTACTTC. It specifies CASSFEGQGYEQYF.

This chain uses TRBV5-1 with TRBJ2-5; possible D gene TRBD2, 6 bases. The CDR3 is 12 residues long. CDR1 is SGHRS, CDR2 YFSETQ, per germline. V shed 0 bases and J shed 9 bases, with 9 bases lying between them. In nucleotides, the CDR3 is TGCGCCAGCAGCTTGGGGGGGGAGCCCCAGTACTTC. Its protein product is CASSLGGEPQYF.

In nucleotides, the CDR3 is TGCGCCAGCAGGCGGACTAGCGGGGGGGCCGCAAACTATGAGCAGTTCTTC. This sequence encodes CASRRTSGGAANYEQFF. The rearrangement joins TRBV5-1 to TRBJ2-1, with TRBD2 matching 15 bases. The CDR3 contains 17 residues. The germline gives CDR1 SGHRS, CDR2 YFSETQ. V lost 5 bases to trimming and J lost 8 bases; unmatched junction nucleotides: 11.

The rearrangement joins TRBV29-1 to TRBJ2-5, with 9 bases aligning to TRBD2. Germline loops: CDR1 SQVTM, CDR2 ANQGSEA. The CDR3 runs 15 residues. Germline trimming cut 3 bases from V and 1 base from J; bases unmatched to any gene: 6. CDR3 nucleotides: TGCAGCGTTGACACCCTAGCGGGGACCCAAGAGACCCAGTACTTC. This encodes CSVDTLAGTQETQYF.

The rearrangement joins TRBV7-2 to TRBJ2-7; TRBD1 agrees at 7 bases. Losses at the gene ends were 5 bases for V and 5 bases for J; bases not matched to a gene: 6. The CDR3 runs to 13 residues. The V gene's germline CDR1 is SGHTA and CDR2 FQGNSA. The CDR3 here is CASSRTGDHEQYF. CDR3 nucleotides: TGTGCCAGCAGCAGAACAGGGGACCACGAGCAGTACTTC.

V usage is TRBV2 and J usage is TRBJ2-7; 9 bases match TRBD1. V was pared by 7 bases and J by 4 bases, with 8 bases of the junction left unmatched. Germline values: CDR1 SNHLY, CDR2 FYNNEI. The CDR3 length is 14 residues. For the CDR3, the DNA is TGTGCCAGCACCTTGACAGGGGGTATGTACGAGCAGTACTTC. This codes for CASTLTGGMYEQYF.

This clone was recorded only once. The DNA for the CDR3 is TGTGCCACCACGGACAGGGCGGAGGGTACGCAGTATTTT. It translates to CATTDRAEGTQYF. This chain links TRBV6-1 with TRBJ2-3, with 8 bases aligning to TRBD1. CDR1 is MNHNS, CDR2 SASEGT, per germline. CDR3 length equals 13 residues. After removal of 10 bases from V and 8 bases from J, the junction contained 11 bases not matched to a gene.

This clone was detected only a few times. DNA of the CDR3: TGTGCCAGTATCCTTATCACTGAAGCTTTCTTT. Its protein is CASILITEAFF. The chain has TRBV6-1 and TRBJ1-1; D is unclear. Germline loops: CDR1 MNHNS, CDR2 SASEGT. Trimming removed 9 bases from V and 4 bases from J, with 9 bases in between. CDR3 length: 11 amino acids.

The V call is TRBV19, the J call TRBJ1-5; 7 nucleotides match TRBD1. The CDR3 spans 13 residues. V gave up 6 bases and J gave up 6 bases; unmatched junction bases: 5. CDR1 LNHDA and CDR2 SQIVND come from the germline V gene (reference sequence). The chain's CDR3 is CASRQGVSQPQHF. DNA for the CDR3: TGTGCCAGTAGGCAGGGGGTTAGTCAGCCCCAGCATTTT.

This clone turned up a few times. This sequence joins TRBV10-2 and TRBJ1-6; TRBD1 aligns across 8 bases. The CDR3 has 13 amino acids. With 10 bases clipped from V and 7 bases from J, the junction kept 6 bases outside the gene matches. Per germline, CDR1 WSHSY and CDR2 SAAADI. CDR3 sequence: CATRGQGNSPLHF. CDR3 sequence (DNA): TGCGCCACCAGGGGGCAGGGAAATTCACCCCTCCACTTT.